Described below is a single T cell receptor beta chain sequence and its context. Its antigen is still unknown. This sample was taken from a study of PD-1 blockade in mismatch repair-deficient tumors. Study in general: Patients had about 13 mismatch repair-deficient cancer types and were previously treated and progressing. Points from the study as a whole: Tumor-resident clones, often absent from pretreatment blood, expanded after pembrolizumab and then contracted.

Trimming at V came to 3 bases and at J to 4 bases, leaving 0 bases not matched to a gene. Per germline, CDR1 PRHDT and CDR2 FYEKMQ (reference sequence). The CDR3 is 13 residues long. PCR or immunohistochemistry showed mismatch repair deficiency in every enrolled patient. Three pembrolizumab responders had their TCRs sequenced. The table came from immunoSEQ multiplex PCR; TCRdb's copy has only in-frame clones and leaves some out. The sample consists of roughly 16,000 clones, 80% to 85% of them appearing once. The chain is built from TRBV13 and TRBJ1-3, with 7 bases identical to TRBD1. The TCR originated in an adult with mismatch repair-deficient cancer. The starting material was PBMCs, obtained 4 weeks after starting pembrolizumab. CDR3 region: CASSLGQGNTIYF. The CDR3 coding sequence is TGTGCCAGCAGCTTGGGACAGGGAAACACCATATATTTT.